There are a few counts of the clone carrying this T cell receptor (beta chain). The CDR3 runs 15 residues. Germline V lookup: CDR1 MNHEY, CDR2 SVGEGT. Trimming removed 4 bases from V and 3 bases from J, with 13 bases in between. This record comes from a study of identical twins. One entry per CDR3 protein, called by TCRdb with MiXCR from the 5' RACE reads. There are some 500,000 distinct CDR3 sequences in the sample; over 8.5% occur only once, and more than 2.5% lies in the top ten. This same sample was also taken into another study, of yellow fever vaccine responses in identical twins.

This TCR came from a woman aged 18-30 years in good health. This chain links TRBV6-2 or TRBV6-3 with TRBJ2-1; D possibly corresponds to TRBD2 (6 bases). Sequencing was performed on PBMCs. The CDR3 spells CASSSTGAVYNEQFF. The CDR3 nucleotides are TGTGCCAGCAGTTCTACGGGAGCAGTCTACAATGAGCAGTTCTTC.